What follows are 20 T cell receptor beta chains derived from one specimen sequenced in a study of Ad26.COV2.S vaccination and SARS-CoV-2 variants. Noted treatment: over 15 received Ad26.COV2.S at low or high dose, single or two shots; roughly five received placebo; per-sample allocation not given. The study sampled participants on day 63 after the first vaccine or placebo injection. Method: immunoSEQ multiplex PCR; TCRdb's copy keeps in-frame clones and lacks some. The sample yields about 320,000 clones, around 81% seen once. The sample here was peripheral blood, taken in a trial of Ad26.COV2.S vaccine versus placebo. The receptors were sampled from a person aged 18-65 years who received the Ad26.COV2.S COVID-19 vaccine or a placebo.

J is TRBJ1-5 and V is TRBV5-6; D unresolved. V was cut by 4 bases and J by 4 bases, with 15 bases left in between. CDR1 is SGHDT and CDR2 is YYEEEE in the germline V gene. The length of the CDR3 is 15 residues. The CDR3 is CASSRMPGWNQPQHF. The CDR3 DNA reads TGTGCCAGCAGCCGAATGCCCGGGTGGAATCAGCCCCAGCATTTT.

This chain uses TRBV5-1 with TRBJ1-2, with D possibly matching TRBD1 (5 bases). Germline V gene sequence: CDR1 SGHRS, CDR2 YFSETQ. Deletions cut 4 bases from V and 6 bases from J, with 13 bases between. The CDR3 totals 13 residues. The CDR3 DNA reads as TGCGCCAGCAGCCTAGCAGGGTTTGATGGCTACACCTTC. Protein: CASSLAGFDGYTF.

V gene TRBV4-1 combines with J gene TRBJ2-1; 11 bases map to TRBD2. Looked up from germline, CDR1 is MGHRA and CDR2 is YSYEKL. The CDR3 is 17 amino acids. The V and J ends lost 4 bases and 4 bases, in that order; junction bases with no gene match: 9. The CDR3 sequence is CASSPHLSGGAYNEQFF. DNA for the CDR3: TGCGCCAGCAGCCCTCACCTTAGCGGGGGGGCGTACAATGAGCAGTTCTTC.

The V call is TRBV3-1 (or the pseudogene TRBV3-2), the J call TRBJ1-6; tentative D call: TRBD1 (5 bases). Per the germline V gene, CDR1 is LGHDT and CDR2 is YNNKEL (reference sequence). The CDR3 is 14 residues long. V was pared by 7 bases and J by 10 bases, with 17 bases between. The CDR3 nucleotides are TGTGCCAGCACCCAGCGAGCGGACATATCACCCCTCCACTTT. It translates to CASTQRADISPLHF.

The rearrangement links TRBV5-1 to TRBJ1-4; possibly TRBD1 for D (6 bases). Germline CDR1 and CDR2: SGHRS and YFSETQ. The CDR3 extends over 17 amino acids. Trimming shortened V by 0 bases and J by 5 bases, and 17 bases separated the two germline ends. The CDR3 coding sequence is TGCGCCAGCAGCTTGGACCCAAAAGGGGGGGGGAATGAAAAACTGTTTTTT. Translation: CASSLDPKGGGNEKLFF. Using reference TRBV5-1 and TRBJ1-4 for the parts outside the CDR3, the full variable domain is KAGVTQTPRYLIKTRGQQVTLSCSPISGHRSVSWYQQTPGQGLQFLFEYFSETQRNKGNFPGRFSGRQFSNSRSEMNVSTLELGDSALYLCASSLDPKGGGNEKLFFGSGTQLSVL.

This sequence joins TRBV18 and TRBJ2-7; 12 bases are a match to TRBD1. CDR3 length: 15 residues. Germline CDR1 reads KGHSH; CDR2 reads LQKENI. J lost 3 bases, V lost 4 bases, and 4 bases had no gene match. The CDR3 sequence: CASSRGDRGLYEQYF. CDR3 DNA: TGTGCCAGCTCACGAGGGGACAGGGGGCTCTACGAGCAGTACTTC.

This clone was counted ten times or more. This chain connects TRBV28 to TRBJ2-6; no firm D call. The germline V and J ends were trimmed by 2 bases and 1 base, with 6 bases remaining between them. The CDR3 contains 15 residues. CDR1 MDHEN and CDR2 SYDVKM come from the germline V gene. The CDR3 spells CASSLGESGANVLTF. The CDR3 coding sequence is TGTGCCAGCAGTTTAGGGGAATCTGGGGCCAACGTCCTGACTTTC.

The CDR3 DNA reads as TGTGCCAGCTCACCATCCTCCGGGGGGACAATCTCTGGAAACACCATATATTTT. This gives the protein CASSPSSGGTISGNTIYF. The chain carries TRBV18 and TRBJ1-3, with TRBD1 as a possible D gene (6 bases). Germline V CDR1 and CDR2: KGHSH, LQKENI. The CDR3 covers 18 residues. The germline V and J ends were trimmed by 2 bases and 0 bases, with 17 bases remaining between them.

The chain recombines TRBV27 with TRBJ1-1; no clear D gene. The CDR3 runs to 12 residues. V gave up 1 base and J gave up 8 bases, with 8 bases separating them. Germline CDR1 and CDR2: MNHEY and SMNVEV (reference sequence). CDR3 bases: TGTGCCAGCAGTTTATTGGGAGGCGAAGCTTTCTTT. Its protein product is CASSLLGGEAFF.

The chain has TRBV11-2 and TRBJ2-1; D not resolved. V lost 5 bases and J lost 8, with 31 bases in between. Germline values: CDR1 SGHAT, CDR2 FQNNGV. The CDR3 length is 19 residues. CDR3 residues: CASSLPRIGSQPKRHEQFF. The CDR3 DNA reads TGTGCCAGCAGCCTACCCCGTATTGGCAGCCAGCCGAAACGCCATGAGCAGTTCTTC. Based on the CDR3 plus reference TRBV11-2 and TRBJ2-1, the full variable domain is EAGVAQSPRYKIIEKRQSVAFWCNPISGHATLYWYQQILGQGPKLLIQFQNNGVVDDSQLPKDRFSAERLKGVDSTLKIQPAKLEDSAVYLCASSLPRIGSQPKRHEQFFGPGTRLTVL.

This clone occurred a few times. The CDR3 region is CASPGQGAPESGNTIYF. CDR3 coding DNA: TGTGCCAGTCCGGGACAGGGGGCGCCGGAATCTGGAAACACCATATATTTT. The chain has TRBV7-9 and TRBJ1-3, with 12 bases fitting TRBD1. This CDR3 is built from 17 residues. J lost 1 base, V lost 9 bases, and 10 bases had no gene match. In germline, CDR1 is SEHNR, CDR2 FQNEAQ (reference sequence).

The rearrangement joins TRBV3-1 (or the pseudogene TRBV3-2) to TRBJ2-3; 7 nucleotides align to TRBD2. CDR1 is LGHDT, CDR2 YNNKEL, per germline (reference sequence). This CDR3 has 15 amino acids. V shed 3 bases, J shed 0 bases, and the junction held 3 bases outside the gene matches. The CDR3 spells CASSHTSDSTDTQYF. CDR3 DNA: TGTGCCAGCAGCCACACTAGCGACAGCACAGATACGCAGTATTTT.

The genes are TRBV19 and TRBJ1-1, with 7 bases that match TRBD1. Germline lookup yields CDR1 LNHDA and CDR2 SQIVND (reference sequence). The V segment lost 5 bases and the J segment 6 bases; nucleotides outside the gene matches: 9. The CDR3 spans 14 residues. CDR3 sequence reads: CASSLRGRGAEAFF. CDR3 coding DNA: TGTGCCAGTAGTTTGAGGGGGCGTGGGGCTGAAGCTTTCTTT. The variable domain in full, completed from reference TRBV19 and TRBJ1-1, reads DGGITQSPKYLFRKEGQNVTLSCEQNLNHDAMYWYRQDPGQGLRLIYYSQIVNDFQKGDIAEGYSVSREKKESFPLTVTSAQKNPTAFYLCASSLRGRGAEAFFGQGTRLTVV.

The rearrangement links TRBV28 to TRBJ1-2, with TRBD1 as a possible D gene (5 bases). The germline gives CDR1 MDHEN, CDR2 SYDVKM. This CDR3 spans 14 amino acids. V gave up 4 bases and J gave up 4 bases, with 13 bases separating them. The CDR3 nucleotides are TGTGCCAGCAGTTCTCCCAGGGAGGGCTATGGCTACACCTTC. Its protein product is CASSSPREGYGYTF.

This clone showed up just a few times. The V call is TRBV5-1, the J call TRBJ1-4; D remains ambiguous. The germline V and J ends were trimmed by 1 base and 6 bases, with 19 bases remaining between them. This CDR3 has 17 residues. CDR1 is SGHRS, CDR2 YFSETQ, per germline. CDR3 nucleotide sequence: TGCGCCAGCAGCTTGTATAGTATTGGGTCTGTGGATGAAAAACTGTTTTTT. Its translation: CASSLYSIGSVDEKLFF.

This clone was detected once. The genes are TRBV27 and TRBJ1-1; TRBD1 matches 7 bases. The V and J ends lost 7 bases and 5 bases, in that order; junction bases with no gene match: 19. Looked up from germline, CDR1 is MNHEY and CDR2 is SMNVEV (reference sequence). The CDR3 spans 17 residues. The CDR3, as DNA: TGTGCCAGCAACTCAAATAAGGGGGCCACCCCACGGACTGAAGCTTTCTTT. Translated, it gives CASNSNKGATPRTEAFF.

J is TRBJ1-2 and V is TRBV6-2 or TRBV6-3, with 8 nucleotides matching TRBD1. Germline CDR1 is MNHEY and CDR2 is SVGEGT. This CDR3 is built from 14 residues. J lost 4 bases, V lost 4 bases, and 5 bases had no gene match. As DNA, the CDR3 is TGTGCCAGCAGTTTGACAGGGGACCTCTATGGCTACACCTTC. Amino acids: CASSLTGDLYGYTF.

The chain has TRBV3-1 (or the pseudogene TRBV3-2) and TRBJ2-5, with 7 positions matching TRBD2. The CDR3 runs to 15 residues. Germline V gene data show CDR1 as LGHDT and CDR2 as YNNKEL (reference sequence). The V segment lost 3 bases and the J segment 0 bases; nucleotides outside the gene matches: 4. The CDR3 coding sequence is TGTGCCAGCAGCCAGGGGACTACGTACCAAGAGACCCAGTACTTC. It is translated as CASSQGTTYQETQYF.

The chain joins TRBV6-5 to TRBJ1-5; D is perhaps TRBD1 (5 bases). This CDR3 spans 13 amino acids. Trimming took 5 bases from V and 8 from J, leaving 13 bases between them. Per germline, CDR1 MNHEY and CDR2 SVGAGI. CDR3 nucleotides: TGTGCCAGCAGTCCCATTTGGGGGGAGCCCCAGCATTTT. Encoded protein: CASSPIWGEPQHF.

The V call is TRBV6-6, the J call TRBJ2-5; 13 bases agree with TRBD2. V was pared by 5 bases and J by 4 bases, with 4 bases of the junction left unmatched. Germline V gives CDR1 MNHNY, CDR2 SVGAGI (reference sequence). The CDR3 runs 15 residues. For the CDR3, the DNA is TGTGCCAGCAGTCACGGACTAGCGGGGGTAGAGACCCAGTACTTC. This translates into CASSHGLAGVETQYF.